This T cell receptor beta chain was captured by sequencing in a study of blood T cell repertoires in COVID-19. Study at large: There were acute and convalescent COVID-19 samples, and they came from the United States, Italy and Spain. T cells, B-cell-depleted T cells, or PBMCs provided the cDNA or gDNA that served as material.

With 6 bases removed from V and 3 bases from J, the gap between germline ends came to 11 bases. This CDR3 region has 13 residues. Study processing details: Reference gene primer amplification in the assay estimated nucleated cell counts. Profiled with immunoSEQ multiplex PCR; TCRdb holds only in-frame clones, not every one. V, J and clone size derive from that table, while D and trimming were established from the DNA sequence. The profile shows fewer than 250,000 clones, roughly 82% of them singletons. The chain is built from TRBV12-3 or TRBV12-4 and TRBJ1-2; maybe TRBD1 (6 bases). The clonotype comes from a woman in her 70s with acute or convalescent COVID-19. The sample taken for sequencing was peripheral blood. The CDR3 DNA sequence: TGTGCCAGCAGCCAGGGGCGGGACTATGGCTACACCTTC. Translating it yields CASSQGRDYGYTF.